This passage covers 8 T cell receptor beta chains from one sample sequenced in a study of shared clonotypes between healthy human individuals. The data were produced by immunoSEQ multiplex PCR, yet TCRdb's version contains in-frame clones alone and is incomplete. The sample holds about 1.5 million clones, roughly 96% seen once. Sequenced input: naive CD4+ T cells sorted from blood. Stated subset: CD45RA+ positively selected. The receptors come from a man in his thirties or forties in good health.

The V gene is TRBV2, the J gene TRBJ2-1; 11 nucleotides agree with TRBD2. Per the germline V gene, CDR1 is SNHLY and CDR2 is FYNNEI. CDR3 length: 15 residues. The junction had 2 bases not matched to a gene; V was cut back by 4 bases and J by 3 bases. CDR3 protein: CASSGLAGLYNEQFF. The CDR3 coding sequence is TGTGCCAGCAGTGGACTAGCGGGGCTCTACAATGAGCAGTTCTTC.

The chain is built from TRBV2 and TRBJ1-3; TRBD1 might be the D (6 bases). Germline V gene lookup returns CDR1 SNHLY and CDR2 FYNNEI. Trimming took 5 bases from V and 2 from J, leaving 13 bases between them. This CDR3 region has 15 residues. The CDR3 sequence: CASSNNREAGNTIYF. The CDR3 DNA is TGTGCCAGCAGTAACAACAGGGAGGCTGGAAACACCATATATTTT.

The chain uses TRBV5-1 and TRBJ1-2, with TRBD1 matching 12 bases. With V trimmed by 4 bases and J by 3 bases, 4 bases remained unmatched. CDR1 and CDR2 (germline): SGHRS, YFSETQ. There are 15 residues in the CDR3. CDR3 sequence reads: CASSPGTGGDYGYTF. CDR3 in DNA: TGCGCCAGCAGCCCTGGGACAGGGGGCGACTATGGCTACACCTTC.

The CDR3 is CASSLIVTPNTGELFF. CDR3 sequence (DNA): TGTGCCAGCAGCTTAATAGTGACACCGAACACCGGGGAGCTGTTTTTT. This chain links TRBV7-8 with TRBJ2-2; no clear D. Germline CDR1 is SGHVS and CDR2 is FQNEAQ. V lost 2 bases and J 0 bases, leaving 10 bases between the germline ends. This CDR3 has 16 amino acids.

The gene calls are TRBV7-2 and TRBJ2-4; D ambiguous. This CDR3 is built from 15 residues. Deletions cut 2 bases from V and 0 bases from J, with 8 bases between. Germline CDR1 and CDR2: SGHTA and FQGNSA. As DNA, the CDR3 is TGTGCCAGCAGCTTATGGAGTCTAGCCAAAAACATTCAGTACTTC. Translation gives CASSLWSLAKNIQYF.

The chain couples TRBV6-1 to TRBJ2-7; 11 nucleotides align to TRBD1. Trimming at V came to 6 bases and at J to 3 bases, leaving 4 bases not matched to a gene. Germline V lookup: CDR1 MNHNS, CDR2 SASEGT. This CDR3 is 14 amino acids long. CDR3 nucleotide sequence: TGTGCCAGCAGGGCCGGGACAGGGGGCTACGAGCAGTACTTC. Translated: CASRAGTGGYEQYF.

The chain recombines TRBV5-6 with TRBJ1-3, with D unresolved. Between the trimmed V and J ends, which lost 4 bases and 0 bases, there was a span of 17 bases. Germline V lookup: CDR1 SGHDT, CDR2 YYEEEE. The CDR3 covers 17 residues. CDR3 DNA sequence: TGTGCCAGCAGCACATGGAAACCCGGGAGCTCTGGAAACACCATATATTTT. Translated: CASSTWKPGSSGNTIYF.

This chain joins TRBV19 and TRBJ2-3; a possible D gene is TRBD2 (6 bases). Looked up from germline, CDR1 is LNHDA and CDR2 is SQIVND (reference sequence). With 4 bases removed from V and 6 bases from J, the gap between germline ends came to 17 bases. The CDR3 is 15 amino acids. Written as DNA, the CDR3 is TGTGCCAGTAGTAACCCCGGAGGGGACGGCGATACGCAGTATTTT. It yields the protein CASSNPGGDGDTQYF.